Listed here are 21 T cell receptor beta chains from one sample, sequenced in a study of T cell responses to AZD1222 COVID-19 vaccine. Sequencing was performed with immunoSEQ multiplex PCR; in TCRdb, only in-frame clones are kept and a portion is missing. The sample includes roughly 140,000 clones, about 95% seen only once; the top ten take roughly 1.3%. The specimen was peripheral blood, collected on day 0 of AZD1222 vaccination. These receptors all stem from an adult in good health.

V is TRBV5-6 and J is TRBJ1-2; D remains unclear. Germline assignment: CDR1 SGHDT and CDR2 YYEEEE. The CDR3 spans 17 residues. V was clipped by 4 bases and J by 0 bases, with 19 bases between them. CDR3 in amino acids: CASSPPSASWANYGYTF. The CDR3 bases are TGTGCCAGCAGCCCCCCCTCGGCCAGTTGGGCTAACTATGGCTACACCTTC.

Only one count was recorded for this clone. V and J are TRBV5-1 and TRBJ2-5; tentatively, D is TRBD2 (6 bases). The CDR3 runs 15 residues. V was clipped by 2 bases and J by 5 bases, with 16 bases between them. Germline lookup yields CDR1 SGHRS and CDR2 YFSETQ. The CDR3 DNA is TGCGCCAGCAGCTTTAGGACTACGACGGGGGAGACCCAGTACTTC. Residues: CASSFRTTTGETQYF. The whole variable domain, remainder taken from reference TRBV5-1 and TRBJ2-5, is KAGVTQTPRYLIKTRGQQVTLSCSPISGHRSVSWYQQTPGQGLQFLFEYFSETQRNKGNFPGRFSGRQFSNSRSEMNVSTLELGDSALYLCASSFRTTTGETQYFGPGTRLLVL.

The rearrangement links TRBV10-3 to TRBJ1-1; TRBD1 matches 7 bases. Germline-derived CDR1 and CDR2 are ENHRY and SYGVKD. The CDR3 has 14 amino acids. The V and J ends lost 6 bases and 1 base, in that order; junction bases with no gene match: 5. The CDR3 is CAISPGTENTEAFF. The CDR3 DNA follows: TGTGCCATCAGCCCCGGGACAGAGAACACTGAAGCTTTCTTT.

The chain joins TRBV7-9 to TRBJ2-5; tentatively, D is TRBD2 (6 bases). The CDR3 is 15 amino acids. Deletions cut 6 bases from V and 4 bases from J, with 18 bases between. Germline-derived CDR1 and CDR2 are SEHNR and FQNEAQ (reference sequence). The DNA of the CDR3 is TGTGCCAGCAGTTCCCTAGGGGCGGGGTCAGAGACCCAGTACTTC. Protein sequence: CASSSLGAGSETQYF.

The chain couples TRBV19 to TRBJ1-2; D gene ambiguous. This CDR3 is built from 13 residues. Germline CDR1 is LNHDA and CDR2 is SQIVND (reference sequence). The V gene lost 9 bases and the J gene lost 4 bases, with 15 bases spanning the gap. The CDR3 sequence is CASVGQAGYGYTF. CDR3 bases: TGTGCCAGCGTTGGCCAAGCGGGCTATGGCTACACCTTC.

The chain is built from TRBV7-9 and TRBJ2-7, with 9 positions matching TRBD2. Looked up from germline, CDR1 is SEHNR and CDR2 is FQNEAQ (reference sequence). The ends lost 4 bases at V and 0 bases at J; junction bases unmatched: 4. The CDR3 contains 15 residues. The CDR3 DNA is TGTGCCAGCAGCTCGACTAGCGGCGGCTCCTACGAGCAGTACGTC. Protein sequence: CASSSTSGGSYEQYV.

The chain combines TRBV19 with TRBJ2-1, with D maybe TRBD2 (6 bases). CDR1 is LNHDA, CDR2 SQIVND, per germline (reference sequence). This CDR3 has 15 residues. The V end lost 7 bases, the J end lost 6 bases, and 19 bases lay between the germline ends. The CDR3 DNA is TGTGCCAGTAAACTGGCCGGGGGTGCCGGCAATGAGCAGTTCTTC. It is translated as CASKLAGGAGNEQFF.

The V call is TRBV6-6, the J call TRBJ1-5, with D possibly being TRBD1 (5 bases). The germline V gene encodes CDR1 MNHNY and CDR2 SVGAGI (reference sequence). V was shortened by 6 bases and J by 7 bases, with 22 bases between the two germline ends. This CDR3 contains 16 residues. In DNA form, the CDR3 reads TGTGCCAGCAGCCCCAATTTGATTAAGGGGTACCAGCCCCAGCATTTT. It is translated as CASSPNLIKGYQPQHF.

The rearrangement uses TRBV7-8 and TRBJ2-3, with a tentative D call TRBD1 (6 bases). CDR3 size: 17 residues. V lost 3 bases and J lost 0, with 16 bases in between. Germline V gene sequence: CDR1 SGHVS, CDR2 FQNEAQ. The CDR3 DNA reads TGTGCCAGCAGCTTCCCCTCCTTGAGGGGGAGCACAGATACGCAGTATTTT. Amino acid sequence: CASSFPSLRGSTDTQYF. The whole variable domain, filled in from reference TRBV7-8 and TRBJ2-3, reads GAGVSQSPRYKVAKRGQDVALRCDPISGHVSLFWYQQALGQGPEFLTYFQNEAQLDKSGLPSDRFFAERPEGSVSTLKIQRTQQEDSAVYLCASSFPSLRGSTDTQYFGPGTRLTVL.

The chain uses TRBV19 and TRBJ1-1; no firm D call. The CDR3 spans 15 residues. Germline CDR1 and CDR2: LNHDA and SQIVND (reference sequence). Between the trimmed V and J ends, which lost 1 base and 0 bases, there was a span of 9 bases. The CDR3 spells CASSIGGIMNTEAFF. The CDR3, as DNA: TGTGCCAGTAGTATAGGAGGCATAATGAACACTGAAGCTTTCTTT. The full variable domain, rest sourced from reference TRBV19 and TRBJ1-1, is DGGITQSPKYLFRKEGQNVTLSCEQNLNHDAMYWYRQDPGQGLRLIYYSQIVNDFQKGDIAEGYSVSREKKESFPLTVTSAQKNPTAFYLCASSIGGIMNTEAFFGQGTRLTVV.

V is TRBV7-6 and J is TRBJ1-1; 8 nucleotides match TRBD1. The germline gives CDR1 SGHVS, CDR2 FNYEAQ. CDR3 length: 17 residues. The ends lost 1 base at V and 0 bases at J; junction bases unmatched: 7. This CDR3 is CASSLERGQVMNTEAFF. The DNA of the CDR3 is TGTGCCAGCAGCTTAGAACGGGGACAGGTCATGAACACTGAAGCTTTCTTT.

This clone was picked up one time. The gene calls are TRBV3-1 (or the pseudogene TRBV3-2) and TRBJ1-6; TRBD1 agrees at 9 bases. With 3 bases clipped from V and 9 bases from J, the junction kept 0 bases outside the gene matches. The germline V gene has CDR1 LGHDT and CDR2 YNNKEL (reference sequence). The CDR3 consists of 13 residues. The chain's CDR3 is CASSQTGGSPLHF. CDR3 DNA sequence: TGTGCCAGCAGCCAGACAGGGGGTTCACCCCTCCACTTT.

CDR3 nucleotide sequence: TGCGCCAGCAGCTGGGGACAGCCTAACTATGGCTACACCTTC. It translates to CASSWGQPNYGYTF. This chain links TRBV5-1 with TRBJ1-2; TRBD1 matches 7 bases. With 3 bases clipped from V and 0 bases from J, the junction kept 2 bases outside the gene matches. CDR1 SGHRS and CDR2 YFSETQ come from the germline V gene. This CDR3 region has 14 residues.

This clone appeared once. The rearrangement joins TRBV3-1 (or the pseudogene TRBV3-2) to TRBJ2-1, with D possibly TRBD2 on 7 matching bases. V was shortened by 6 bases and J by 10 bases, with 19 bases between the two germline ends. Germline CDR1 reads LGHDT; CDR2 reads YNNKEL (reference sequence). CDR3 length: 14 amino acids. The DNA for the CDR3 is TGTGCCAGCAGGCCGCTAGGGGGGGCTCAGGAGCAGTTCTTC. Translating it yields CASRPLGGAQEQFF.

The gene calls are TRBV27 and TRBJ1-2, with no clear D. Germline loops: CDR1 MNHEY, CDR2 SMNVEV (reference sequence). With 3 bases removed from V and 4 bases from J, the gap between germline ends came to 12 bases. The CDR3 has 14 residues. CDR3 DNA sequence: TGTGCCAGCAGTTTCGCAGCGGCCCCCTATGGCTACACCTTC. Its translation is CASSFAAAPYGYTF.

The chain links TRBV30 to TRBJ1-3; D is unresolved. The V gene's germline CDR1 is GTSNPN and CDR2 SVGIG (reference sequence). The CDR3 has 13 amino acids. Trimming pared 2 bases from V and 2 bases from J, leaving 7 bases between. The CDR3, as DNA: TGTGCCTGGAGTCGAGGGACTGGAAACACCATATATTTT. Protein: CAWSRGTGNTIYF.

The V gene is TRBV7-8, the J gene TRBJ1-6; TRBD1 matches at 7 bases. Germline V gene data show CDR1 as SGHVS and CDR2 as FQNEAQ. This CDR3 region has 17 residues. Trimming at V came to 7 bases and at J to 7 bases, leaving 16 bases not matched to a gene. In DNA form, the CDR3 reads TGTGCCAGCATCAAGGACAGGCCGCCTTATTACAATTCACCCCTCCACTTT. It specifies CASIKDRPPYYNSPLHF.

The CDR3, as DNA: TGTGCCAGCAGCCAGGTGGGGGGAGGGTCCACAGATACGCAGTATTTT. It is translated as CASSQVGGGSTDTQYF. This chain joins TRBV4-2 and TRBJ2-3; 7 nucleotides agree with TRBD2. The CDR3 is 16 amino acids. V gave up 3 bases and J gave up 2 bases; unmatched junction bases: 8. Germline CDR1 reads LGHNA; CDR2 reads YNFKEQ.

This rearrangement joins TRBV6-6 to TRBJ2-1; 8 nucleotides agree with TRBD2. CDR1 and CDR2 (germline): MNHNY, SVGAGI (reference sequence). V lost 7 bases and J lost 5; bases outside the gene matches: 13. This CDR3 contains 16 residues. The CDR3 nucleotides are TGTGCCAGCACCCAACCGGGACTAGTACGCCACAATGAGCAGTTCTTC. It yields the protein CASTQPGLVRHNEQFF.

The V and J genes are TRBV2 and TRBJ1-2; D perhaps matches TRBD1 (6 bases). V was cut by 4 bases and J by 8 bases, with 17 bases left in between. CDR1 and CDR2 from the germline V gene are SNHLY and FYNNEI. The CDR3 spans 14 residues. The DNA for the CDR3 is TGTGCCAGCAGTGTGCGGGGGGCGCCCGGCGGCTACACCTTC. It yields the protein CASSVRGAPGGYTF.

This clone is a singleton in its sample. This chain uses TRBV2 with TRBJ2-5, with 9 bases aligning to TRBD2. J lost 2 bases, V lost 7 bases, and 2 bases had no gene match. Germline V gene lookup returns CDR1 SNHLY and CDR2 FYNNEI. The CDR3 loop spans 13 amino acids. The CDR3 region has the DNA TGTGCCAGCAAGCGGGGGGTACAAGAGACCCAGTACTTC. Its protein product is CASKRGVQETQYF.